A single sample gave rise to the 15 T cell receptor beta chains below, sequenced in a study of blood T cell repertoires in COVID-19. Produced via immunoSEQ multiplex PCR; TCRdb's table is partial and in-frame only. The sample holds more than 85,000 clones, around 90% seen once. Sequencing was carried out using peripheral blood. The source is a woman aged 45-65 years with COVID-19, enrolled during active disease.

The chain has TRBV6-5 and TRBJ1-3; D uncertain. The CDR3 contains 14 residues. CDR1 and CDR2 from the germline V gene are MNHEY and SVGAGI. V lost 7 bases, J lost 0 bases, and 10 bases lay in between. DNA for the CDR3: TGTGCCAGCACGAGGTCCGGCTCTGGAAACACCATATATTTT. Protein: CASTRSGSGNTIYF.

The chain combines TRBV4-3 with TRBJ2-3; weak D call: TRBD1 (5 bases). The ends were cut back, 0 bases at V and 0 bases at J, with 10 bases in the middle. From germline, CDR1 is LGHNA and CDR2 YSLEER. The CDR3 covers 16 residues. CDR3 nucleotide sequence: TGCGCCAGCAGCCAAGATCGTTGGGGCAGCACAGATACGCAGTATTTT. Amino acids: CASSQDRWGSTDTQYF.

The CDR3 spells CASSPIIDRGSYNSPLHF. For the CDR3, the DNA is TGCGCCAGCAGCCCGATAATTGACCGGGGGTCCTATAATTCACCCCTCCACTTT. The J gene is TRBJ1-6, the V gene TRBV4-1; D may be TRBD1 (5 bases). Looked up from germline, CDR1 is MGHRA and CDR2 is YSYEKL. The CDR3 is made up of 18 amino acids. V was pared by 4 bases and J by 1 base, with 17 bases between.

The chain employs TRBV4-3 and TRBJ1-1, with D unclear. The CDR3 contains 15 residues. The V and J ends lost 0 bases and 4 bases respectively, with 12 bases between them. Germline-derived CDR1 and CDR2 are LGHNA and YSLEER. Written as DNA, the CDR3 is TGCGCCAGCAGCCAAGACGGGCCCGGAGGCACTGAAGCTTTCTTT. Residues: CASSQDGPGGTEAFF.

This sequence joins TRBV5-6 and TRBJ1-1, with unresolved D. CDR3 size: 12 residues. CDR1 SGHDT and CDR2 YYEEEE come from the germline V gene. V was pared by 3 bases and J by 9 bases, with 12 bases between. The CDR3 bases are TGTGCCAGCAGCTCCGGGAGAGGGAAAGCTTTCTTT. It specifies CASSSGRGKAFF.

This clone was found once. The genes are TRBV9 and TRBJ2-7; 7 bases line up with TRBD1. The CDR3 has 14 residues. Germline CDR1 reads SGDLS; CDR2 reads YYNGEE. The ends lost 3 bases at V and 3 bases at J; junction bases unmatched: 6. CDR3 loop: CASSGGQASYEQYV. The DNA for the CDR3 is TGTGCCAGCAGCGGCGGACAGGCAAGCTACGAGCAGTACGTC.

The rearrangement uses TRBV30 and TRBJ2-3; tentative D call: TRBD2 (6 bases). CDR1 is GTSNPN and CDR2 is SVGIG in the germline V gene (reference sequence). V was shortened by 3 bases and J by 0 bases, with 13 bases between the two germline ends. The CDR3 loop spans 15 amino acids. CDR3 nucleotides: TGTGCCTGGAGCGCGGGAACCAGAAGCACAGATACGCAGTATTTT. Amino acid sequence: CAWSAGTRSTDTQYF.

The V call is TRBV6-1, the J call TRBJ1-6, with TRBD1 matching 9 bases. The CDR3 runs to 17 residues. Germline CDR1 reads MNHNS; CDR2 reads SASEGT. V lost 4 bases, J lost 3 bases, and 7 bases stayed unmatched. CDR3 protein: CASSAGTGPIYNSPLHF. CDR3 DNA sequence: TGTGCCAGCAGTGCCGGGACAGGGCCCATCTATAATTCACCCCTCCACTTT.

This sequence joins TRBV9 and TRBJ1-3; the D gene is possibly TRBD1 (5 bases). Trimming took 1 base from V and 0 from J, leaving 8 bases between them. Germline V gives CDR1 SGDLS, CDR2 YYNGEE. The CDR3 totals 15 residues. The CDR3 region is CASSVTGGSGNTIYF. CDR3 nucleotides: TGTGCCAGCAGCGTAACCGGGGGCTCTGGAAACACCATATATTTT.

The chain recombines TRBV7-3 with TRBJ2-7, with D unclear. This CDR3 has 13 residues. V dropped 0 bases and J dropped 3 bases, with 6 bases sitting between them. Germline CDR1 SGHTA, CDR2 FQGTGA. Here the CDR3 reads CASSLTSGYEQYF. DNA for the CDR3: TGTGCCAGCAGCTTAACTTCAGGCTACGAGCAGTACTTC.

The chain recombines TRBV27 with TRBJ1-1; D is unresolved. The CDR3 has 17 amino acids. Trimming took off 0 bases at V and 1 base at J, with 15 bases between the two ends. Germline-derived CDR1 and CDR2 are MNHEY and SMNVEV (reference sequence). CDR3 residues: CASSLSNLLGGNTEAFF. CDR3 in DNA: TGTGCCAGCAGTTTATCAAACCTGTTAGGCGGGAACACTGAAGCTTTCTTT.

The rearrangement joins TRBV7-8 to TRBJ1-3; a weak D match, TRBD1 (6 bases). The V end lost 2 bases, the J end lost 0 bases, and 11 bases lay between the germline ends. The CDR3 is 16 residues long. Per germline, CDR1 SGHVS and CDR2 FQNEAQ. The CDR3 spells CASSLRGSPSGNTIYF. In DNA form, the CDR3 reads TGTGCCAGCAGCTTAAGGGGGTCTCCCTCTGGAAACACCATATATTTT.

The chain uses TRBV30 and TRBJ2-3; the D gene is possibly TRBD1 (5 bases). With 2 bases removed from V and 4 bases from J, the gap between germline ends came to 13 bases. Germline assignment: CDR1 GTSNPN and CDR2 SVGIG (reference sequence). The CDR3 extends over 14 amino acids. DNA of the CDR3: TGTGCCTGGAGTTATCCTTGGGGCCCAGATACGCAGTATTTT. It translates to CAWSYPWGPDTQYF. The variable domain in full, with the rest retrieved from reference TRBV30 and TRBJ2-3, is SQTIHQWPATLVQPVGSPLSLECTVEGTSNPNLYWYRQAAGRGLQLLFYSVGIGQISSEVPQNLSASRPQDRQFILSSKKLLLSDSGFYLCAWSYPWGPDTQYFGPGTRLTVL.

This chain uses TRBV9 with TRBJ2-4; TRBD1 aligns across 8 bases. CDR1 is SGDLS and CDR2 is YYNGEE in the germline V gene. The CDR3 spans 14 residues. After removal of 2 bases from V and 4 bases from J, the junction contained 2 bases not matched to a gene. The CDR3 bases are TGTGCCAGCAGCGTGGGACAGGATAAAAACATTCAGTACTTC. Protein product: CASSVGQDKNIQYF.

The J gene is TRBJ1-2, the V gene TRBV5-1; possible D gene TRBD1, 6 bases. Germline V lookup: CDR1 SGHRS, CDR2 YFSETQ. Trimming removed 2 bases at V and 9 bases at J, with 17 bases between. This CDR3 is 14 amino acids long. The CDR3 loop reads CASSFGRGKSSYTF. CDR3 bases: TGCGCCAGCAGCTTCGGCAGGGGCAAATCTAGCTACACCTTC.